The present T cell receptor (beta chain) was sequenced within a study of ipilimumab plus nivolumab after autologous stem cell transplantation. Across the study: A median of roughly 8 nivolumab and 4 to 6 ipilimumab doses were given.

Method: immunoSEQ multiplex PCR; TCRdb's copy keeps in-frame clones and lacks some. Of 13,000 to 15,000 clones detected, 65% to 85% appear once; the ten largest clones hold 10%. Checkpoint therapy with ipilimumab 1 mg/kg began 14 to 28 days after transplant. Patients received nivolumab 3 mg/kg at weeks 1, 4, 7, 10, then fortnightly to week 26. The clonotype originates from a male donor with primary mediastinal lymphoma. The sample here was PBMCs, taken in a trial of ipilimumab plus nivolumab as post-transplant consolidation.

In DNA form, the CDR3 reads TGTGCCAGCAGTGACGGGGGCCGGAGGGAGACCCAGTACTTC. This sequence encodes CASSDGGRRETQYF. The V and J genes are TRBV6-1 and TRBJ2-5, with D possibly being TRBD1 or TRBD2 (6 bases each). The CDR3 spans 14 residues. Germline-derived CDR1 and CDR2 are MNHNS and SASEGT. The V and J ends lost 3 bases and 5 bases respectively, with 13 bases between them.